The rows below give T cell receptor beta chains drawn from one sample of a study of T-cell memory formation after mild COVID-19. TCRdb fed the 5' RACE reads into MiXCR, producing one record per CDR3 protein. The data contain more than 200,000 distinct CDR3 sequences, approximately 16% of them seen just once; the ten biggest clones take up 3.5%. The sequenced sample was PBMCs or a T cell subset sorted from them (not recorded which). Receptor source: a man younger than 35 who had mild COVID-19 (a few samples of this study predate the infection). Cell type and time point are not known. CDR3s include the opening cysteine and the closing phenylalanine or tryptophan.

J,V,CDR3
TRBJ2-1,TRBV4-3,CASSQENIAGGNEQFF
TRBJ1-6,TRBV5-6,CASSLGDRYNSPLHF
TRBJ2-7,TRBV6-5,CASSTTRTGNYEQYF
TRBJ1-1,TRBV3-1,CASSQDLKGDTEAFF
TRBJ2-2,TRBV7-2,CATIAGGHTGELFF
TRBJ2-5,TRBV9,CASSYRTGETQYF
TRBJ2-3,TRBV7-3,CASSSRPGPTDTQYF
TRBJ2-5,TRBV6-5,CASSPGGPRVTQYF
TRBJ1-6,TRBV30,CATKGGAQPLHF
TRBJ1-3,TRBV29-1,CSVAQSSGNTIYF
TRBJ1-2,TRBV7-2,CASSLSESFYGYTF
TRBJ1-1,TRBV13,CASSTSSRRYTEAFF
TRBJ2-1,TRBV5-1,CASSPASEGGREQFF
TRBJ1-3,TRBV7-8,CASSLARTVVRNTIYF
TRBJ1-2,TRBV13,CASSISDRRGYGYTF
TRBJ1-2,TRBV19,CASRWDKEKDGYTF
TRBJ1-2,TRBV4-3,CASSQWTSGGPGGYTF
TRBJ1-4,TRBV5-1,CASSSGTGNEKLFF
TRBJ2-1,TRBV1,CTSSLGTPVEGQFF
TRBJ1-5,TRBV27,CASSFSAGGGQPQHF
TRBJ2-7,TRBV2,CASSEDHSGGKYF
TRBJ2-3,TRBV7-2,CATHGGRDTQYF
TRBJ2-5,TRBV5-1,CASSLEQGGQETQYF
TRBJ1-1,TRBV12-3/TRBV12-4,CASSREGGITEAFF
TRBJ1-6,TRBV6-5,CASSLGYGNSPLHF
TRBJ2-7,TRBV4-2,CASSRDRGYEQYF
TRBJ2-3,TRBV7-8,CASSLEQGRDTQYF
TRBJ2-1,TRBV7-2,CASSPYSGGSYNEQFF
TRBJ2-3,TRBV15,CATSRVLLQEGLGTQYF
TRBJ2-7,TRBV20-1,CSARRWIPGQGLYEQYF
TRBJ2-2,TRBV9,CASSLQGRDTGELFF
TRBJ2-3,TRBV3-1,CASSPAGGNTQYF
TRBJ2-1,TRBV5-1,CASSALTGVPYNEQFF
TRBJ1-1,TRBV4-3,CDSSHTDRDNTEAFF
TRBJ1-6,TRBV5-4,CASSRQGYNSPLHF
TRBJ1-1,TRBV29-1,CSVAKSGANTEAFF
TRBJ2-5,TRBV6-6,CASSHSSGQETQYF
TRBJ1-2,TRBV28,CASSRYGYTF
TRBJ1-1,TRBV6-2/TRBV6-3,CASRTGTGSDTEAFF
TRBJ2-7,TRBV7-6,CASSLRDRASEQYF
TRBJ2-3,TRBV11-2,CASSQVGGPDTQYF
TRBJ2-2,TRBV12-3/TRBV12-4,CASSGRQVNTGELFF
TRBJ1-2,TRBV6-6,CASSGQPINYGYTF
TRBJ2-3,TRBV7-3,CASSLLKWVSTDTQYF